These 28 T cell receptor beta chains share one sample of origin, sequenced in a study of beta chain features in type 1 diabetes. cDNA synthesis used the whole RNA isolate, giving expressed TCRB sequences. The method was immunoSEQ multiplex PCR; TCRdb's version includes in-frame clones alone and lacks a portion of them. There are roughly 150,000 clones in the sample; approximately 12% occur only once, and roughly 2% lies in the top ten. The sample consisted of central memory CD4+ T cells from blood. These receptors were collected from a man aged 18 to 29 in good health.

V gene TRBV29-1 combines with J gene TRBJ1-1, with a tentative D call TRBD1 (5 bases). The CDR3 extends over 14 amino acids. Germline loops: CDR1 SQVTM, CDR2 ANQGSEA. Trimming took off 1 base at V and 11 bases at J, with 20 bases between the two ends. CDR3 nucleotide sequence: TGCAGCGTTGAAGGGGAAAGGAAGGGGCGAGAGGCTTTCTTT. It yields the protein CSVEGERKGREAFF.

DNA of the CDR3: TGCGCCAGCAGCTTGGGTCACCTTCAAGAGACCCAGTACTTC. It translates to CASSLGHLQETQYF. The chain recombines TRBV5-1 with TRBJ2-5; D uncertain. V was cut by 0 bases and J by 2 bases, with 8 bases left in between. Per the germline V gene, CDR1 is SGHRS and CDR2 is YFSETQ. This CDR3 has 14 residues.

CDR3 coding DNA: TGTGCCAGCTCACCGGGACAGACTTCCTATGGCTACACCTTC. Its protein product is CASSPGQTSYGYTF. This chain links TRBV18 with TRBJ1-2; the match to TRBD1 covers 7 bases. The CDR3 consists of 14 residues. J lost 4 bases, V lost 3 bases, and 5 bases had no gene match. In germline, CDR1 is KGHSH, CDR2 LQKENI. The whole variable domain, filled in from reference TRBV18 and TRBJ1-2, reads NAGVMQNPRHLVRRRGQEARLRCSPMKGHSHVYWYRQLPEEGLKFMVYLQKENIIDESGMPKERFSAEFPKEGPSILRIQQVVRGDSAAYFCASSPGQTSYGYTFGSGTRLTVV.

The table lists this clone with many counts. The CDR3 here is CASSSRPLNTEAFF. In DNA, the CDR3 is TGCGCCAGCAGCTCCAGGCCATTGAACACTGAAGCTTTCTTT. The gene calls are TRBV5-1 and TRBJ1-1, with D uncertain. The germline gives CDR1 SGHRS, CDR2 YFSETQ. The V end lost 3 bases, the J end lost 0 bases, and 9 bases lay between the germline ends. The CDR3 consists of 14 residues.

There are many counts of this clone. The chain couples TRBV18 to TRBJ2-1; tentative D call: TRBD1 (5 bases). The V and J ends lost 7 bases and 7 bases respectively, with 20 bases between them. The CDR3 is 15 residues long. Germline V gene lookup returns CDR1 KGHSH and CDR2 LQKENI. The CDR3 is CASFPGRRTANEQFF. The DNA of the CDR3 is TGTGCCAGCTTCCCAGGGCGGCGGACCGCTAATGAGCAGTTCTTC.

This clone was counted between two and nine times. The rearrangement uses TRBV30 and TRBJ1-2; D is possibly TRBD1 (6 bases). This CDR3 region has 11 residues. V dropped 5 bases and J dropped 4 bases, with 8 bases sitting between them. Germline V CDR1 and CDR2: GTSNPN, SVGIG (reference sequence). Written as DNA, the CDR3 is TGTGCCTGGGCAGGGGCCTATGGCTACACCTTC. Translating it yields CAWAGAYGYTF.

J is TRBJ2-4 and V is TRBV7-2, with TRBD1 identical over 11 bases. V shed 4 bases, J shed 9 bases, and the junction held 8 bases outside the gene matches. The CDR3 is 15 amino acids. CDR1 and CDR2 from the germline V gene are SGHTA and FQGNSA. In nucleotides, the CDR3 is TGTGCCAGCAGCTCGGCTGGACAGGGGGCCTTCATTCAGTACTTC. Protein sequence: CASSSAGQGAFIQYF.

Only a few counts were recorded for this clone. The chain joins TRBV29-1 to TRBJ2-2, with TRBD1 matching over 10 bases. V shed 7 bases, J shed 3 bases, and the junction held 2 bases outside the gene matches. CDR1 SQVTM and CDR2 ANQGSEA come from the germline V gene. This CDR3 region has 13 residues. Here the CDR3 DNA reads TGCAGCGCGGACAGGGGGTACACCGGGGAGCTGTTTTTT. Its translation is CSADRGYTGELFF.

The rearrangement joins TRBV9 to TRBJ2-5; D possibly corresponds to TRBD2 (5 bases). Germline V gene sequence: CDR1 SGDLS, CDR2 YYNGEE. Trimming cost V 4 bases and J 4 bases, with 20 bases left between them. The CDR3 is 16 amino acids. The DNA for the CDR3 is TGTGCCAGCAGCTTGGGGTCGGGGTCAGGTGGAGAGACCCAGTACTTC. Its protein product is CASSLGSGSGGETQYF. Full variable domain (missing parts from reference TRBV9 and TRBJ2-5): DSGVTQTPKHLITATGQRVTLRCSPRSGDLSVYWYQQSLDQGLQFLIQYYNGEERAKGNILERFSAQQFPDLHSELNLSSLELGDSALYFCASSLGSGSGGETQYFGPGTRLLVL.

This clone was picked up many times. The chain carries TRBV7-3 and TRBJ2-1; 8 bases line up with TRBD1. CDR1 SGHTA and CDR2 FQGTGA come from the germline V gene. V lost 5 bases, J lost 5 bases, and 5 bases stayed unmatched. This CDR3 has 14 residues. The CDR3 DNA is TGTGCCAGCAGCCCCCGGACAGGGAACAATGAGCAGTTCTTC. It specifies CASSPRTGNNEQFF.

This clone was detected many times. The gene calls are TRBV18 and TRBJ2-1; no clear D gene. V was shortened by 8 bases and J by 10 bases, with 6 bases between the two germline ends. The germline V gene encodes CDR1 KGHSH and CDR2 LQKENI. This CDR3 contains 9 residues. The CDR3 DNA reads TGTGCCAGCGGAAGGGAGCAGTTCTTC. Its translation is CASGREQFF. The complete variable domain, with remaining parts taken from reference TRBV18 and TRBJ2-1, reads NAGVMQNPRHLVRRRGQEARLRCSPMKGHSHVYWYRQLPEEGLKFMVYLQKENIIDESGMPKERFSAEFPKEGPSILRIQQVVRGDSAAYFCASGREQFFGPGTRLTVL.

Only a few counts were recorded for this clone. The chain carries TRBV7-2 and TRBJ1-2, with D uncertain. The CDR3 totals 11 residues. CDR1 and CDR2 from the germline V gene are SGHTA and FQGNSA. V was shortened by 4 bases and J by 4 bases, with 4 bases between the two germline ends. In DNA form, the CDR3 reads TGTGCCAGCAGCTCCCGCTATGGCTACACCTTC. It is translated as CASSSRYGYTF.

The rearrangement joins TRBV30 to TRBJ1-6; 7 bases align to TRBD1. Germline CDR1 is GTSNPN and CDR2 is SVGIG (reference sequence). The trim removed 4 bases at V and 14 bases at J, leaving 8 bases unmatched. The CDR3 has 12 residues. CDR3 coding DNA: TGTGCCTGGACTATAGGACAGGCCGCCCTCCACTTT. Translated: CAWTIGQAALHF. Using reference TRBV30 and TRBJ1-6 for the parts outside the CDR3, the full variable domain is SQTIHQWPATLVQPVGSPLSLECTVEGTSNPNLYWYRQAAGRGLQLLFYSVGIGQISSEVPQNLSASRPQDRQFILSSKKLLLSDSGFYLCAWTIGQAALHFGNGTRLTVT.

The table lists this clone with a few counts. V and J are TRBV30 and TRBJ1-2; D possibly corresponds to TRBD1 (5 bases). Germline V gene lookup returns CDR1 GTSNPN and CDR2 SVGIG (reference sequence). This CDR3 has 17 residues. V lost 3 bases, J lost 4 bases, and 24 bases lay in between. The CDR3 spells CAWSRRGLGRPSYGYTF. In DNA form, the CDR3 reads TGTGCCTGGAGCCGAAGGGGATTGGGCCGTCCCTCCTATGGCTACACCTTC.

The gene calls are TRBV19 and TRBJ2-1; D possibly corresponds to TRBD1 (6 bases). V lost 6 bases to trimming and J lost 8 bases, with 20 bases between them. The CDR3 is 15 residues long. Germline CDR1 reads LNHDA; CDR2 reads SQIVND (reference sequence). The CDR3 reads CASSLQGSLTDEQFF. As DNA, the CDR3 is TGTGCCAGTAGCTTACAGGGATCCCTAACTGATGAGCAGTTCTTC.

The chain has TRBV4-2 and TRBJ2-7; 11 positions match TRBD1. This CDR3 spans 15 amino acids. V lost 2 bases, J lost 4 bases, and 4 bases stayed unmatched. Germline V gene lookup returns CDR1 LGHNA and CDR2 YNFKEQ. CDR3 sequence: CASSQQGQGGYEQYF. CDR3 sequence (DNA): TGTGCCAGCAGCCAACAGGGACAGGGGGGTTACGAGCAGTACTTC.

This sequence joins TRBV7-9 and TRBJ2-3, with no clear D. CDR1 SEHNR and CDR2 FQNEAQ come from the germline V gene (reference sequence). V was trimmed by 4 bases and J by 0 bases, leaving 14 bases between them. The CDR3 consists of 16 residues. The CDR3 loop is CASSSRGSISTDTQYF. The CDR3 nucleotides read TGTGCCAGCAGCTCTCGTGGGTCCATTAGCACAGATACGCAGTATTTT.

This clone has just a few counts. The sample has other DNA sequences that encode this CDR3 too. The CDR3 DNA reads TGCAGCGCCCCGGGGGTCACTGAAGCTTTCTTT. This gives the protein CSAPGVTEAFF. The chain employs TRBV29-1 and TRBJ1-1; weak D call: TRBD1 (5 bases). CDR1 is SQVTM, CDR2 ANQGSEA, per germline. The CDR3 is 11 amino acids. Trimming stripped 7 bases from V and 4 bases from J, with 10 bases between.

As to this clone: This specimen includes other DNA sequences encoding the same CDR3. CDR3 nucleotide sequence: TGCAGCGTTGAAGAGAATAGCAATCAGCCCCAGCATTTT. Encoded protein: CSVEENSNQPQHF. The chain links TRBV29-1 to TRBJ1-5; no clear D gene. The CDR3 runs to 13 residues. Germline values: CDR1 SQVTM, CDR2 ANQGSEA. Trimming shortened V by 0 bases and J by 0 bases, and 3 bases separated the two germline ends.

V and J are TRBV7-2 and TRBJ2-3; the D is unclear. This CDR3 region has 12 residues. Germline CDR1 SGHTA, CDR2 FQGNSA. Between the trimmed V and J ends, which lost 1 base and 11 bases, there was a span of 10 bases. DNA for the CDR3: TGTGCCAGCAGCTTAGATCGGTTCATGCAGTATTTT. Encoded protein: CASSLDRFMQYF. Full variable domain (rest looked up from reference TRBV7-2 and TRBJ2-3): GAGVSQSPSNKVTEKGKDVELRCDPISGHTALYWYRQSLGQGLEFLIYFQGNSAPDKSGLPSDRFSAERTGGSVSTLTIQRTQQEDSAVYLCASSLDRFMQYFGPGTRLTVL.

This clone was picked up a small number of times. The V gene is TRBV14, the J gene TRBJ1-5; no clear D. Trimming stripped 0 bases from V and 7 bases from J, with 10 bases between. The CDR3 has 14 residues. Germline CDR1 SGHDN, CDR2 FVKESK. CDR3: CASSQDGVLQPQHF. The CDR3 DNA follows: TGTGCCAGCAGCCAAGATGGTGTTTTGCAGCCCCAGCATTTT.

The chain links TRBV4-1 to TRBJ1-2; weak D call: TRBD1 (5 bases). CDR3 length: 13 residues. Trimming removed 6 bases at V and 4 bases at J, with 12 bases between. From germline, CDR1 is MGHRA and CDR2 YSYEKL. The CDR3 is CASSLRESYGYTF. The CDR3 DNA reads TGCGCCAGCAGTCTCAGGGAAAGCTATGGCTACACCTTC.

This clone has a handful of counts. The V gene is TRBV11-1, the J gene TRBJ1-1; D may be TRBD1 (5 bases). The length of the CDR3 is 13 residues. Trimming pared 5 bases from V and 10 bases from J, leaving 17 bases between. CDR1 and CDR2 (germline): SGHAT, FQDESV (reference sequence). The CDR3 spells CASSPEMGTGAFF. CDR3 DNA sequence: TGTGCCAGCAGCCCCGAGATGGGGACGGGAGCTTTCTTT.

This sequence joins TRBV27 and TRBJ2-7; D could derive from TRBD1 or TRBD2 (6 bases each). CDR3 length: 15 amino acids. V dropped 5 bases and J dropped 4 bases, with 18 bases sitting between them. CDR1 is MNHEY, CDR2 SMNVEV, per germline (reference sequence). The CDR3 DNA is TGTGCCAGCAGTCTCCGCCTTAGGGGGGCTTACGAGCAGTACTTC. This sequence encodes CASSLRLRGAYEQYF.

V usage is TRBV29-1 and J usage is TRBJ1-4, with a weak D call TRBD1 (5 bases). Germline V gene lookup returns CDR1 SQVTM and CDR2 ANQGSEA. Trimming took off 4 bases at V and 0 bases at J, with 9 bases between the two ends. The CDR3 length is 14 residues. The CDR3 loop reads CSVGVGATNEKLFF. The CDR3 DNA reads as TGCAGCGTTGGCGTGGGGGCAACTAATGAAAAACTGTTTTTT.

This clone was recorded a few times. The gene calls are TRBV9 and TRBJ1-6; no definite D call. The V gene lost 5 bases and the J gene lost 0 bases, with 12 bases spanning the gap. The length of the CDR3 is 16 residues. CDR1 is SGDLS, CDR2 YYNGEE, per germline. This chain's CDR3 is CASSYHLSSYNSPLHF. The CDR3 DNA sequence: TGTGCCAGCAGTTATCACCTGAGCTCCTATAATTCACCCCTCCACTTT.

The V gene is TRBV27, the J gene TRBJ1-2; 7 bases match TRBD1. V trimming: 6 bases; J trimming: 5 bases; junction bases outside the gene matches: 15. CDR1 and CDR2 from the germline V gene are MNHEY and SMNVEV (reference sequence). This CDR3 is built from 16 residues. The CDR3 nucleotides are TGTGCCAGCAGCCCTACACCGGGACAGCCCTCTTATGGCTACACCTTC. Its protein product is CASSPTPGQPSYGYTF.

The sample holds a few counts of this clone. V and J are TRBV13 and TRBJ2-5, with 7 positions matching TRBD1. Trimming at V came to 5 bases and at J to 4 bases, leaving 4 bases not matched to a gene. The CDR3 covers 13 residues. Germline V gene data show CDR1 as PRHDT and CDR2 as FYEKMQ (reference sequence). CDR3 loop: CASSRGLLETQYF. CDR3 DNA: TGTGCCAGCAGCAGGGGGCTTTTAGAGACCCAGTACTTC.